One T cell receptor beta chain is described in this entry. What it recognizes is unknown. Per the germline V gene, CDR1 is LNHNV and CDR2 is YYDKDF (reference sequence). V dropped 5 bases and J dropped 7 bases, with 15 bases sitting between them. This CDR3 comprises 14 residues. TCRdb reprocessed the 5' RACE reads with MiXCR, giving one entry per CDR3 protein. The data contain about 810,000 distinct CDR3 sequences, 9% to 15% of them seen just once; the ten biggest clones take up 1.5% to 2%. This sample stems from a study of identical twins. General study results and limits: Models, which agreed with sharing between unrelated individuals, nonetheless underestimated the out-of-frame TCR alpha sharing seen in monozygotic twins.

This sample was also put to use in a study of yellow fever vaccine responses in identical twins.

Sample: PBMCs. This TCR was recovered from a woman aged 18 to 35 in good health. The V and J genes are TRBV15 and TRBJ1-5; tentative D call: TRBD1 (6 bases). The CDR3 protein is CATSEGPQGQPQHF. CDR3 nucleotides: TGTGCCACCAGCGAAGGGCCACAGGGCCAGCCCCAGCATTTT.